What follows are 24 T cell receptor beta chains derived from one specimen sequenced in a study of T cell responses to AZD1222 COVID-19 vaccine. Some clones are missing from TCRdb's copy, which holds only in-frame ones; the method was immunoSEQ multiplex PCR. The top ten clones hold just under 7% of a sample with about 150,000 clones, around 85% of them seen once. The sample was peripheral blood, taken after recovery from COVID-19. Receptors were obtained from an adult who had recovered from COVID-19.

The J gene is TRBJ1-1, the V gene TRBV7-2, with D uncertain. The CDR3 has 14 amino acids. Germline V gives CDR1 SGHTA, CDR2 FQGNSA. Trimming removed 5 bases from V and 0 bases from J, with 10 bases in between. This chain's CDR3 is CASSVGRMNTEAFF. CDR3 DNA: TGTGCCAGCAGCGTCGGCCGTATGAACACTGAAGCTTTCTTT.

The rearrangement joins TRBV2 to TRBJ2-7; 9 nucleotides line up with TRBD1. CDR1 SNHLY and CDR2 FYNNEI come from the germline V gene. The V gene end was trimmed by 4 bases and the J gene end by 5 bases; junction bases not matched to a gene: 6. The CDR3 is 14 residues long. CDR3 sequence (DNA): TGTGCCAGCAGTGCCCAGACAGGGGGGGACGAGCAGTACTTC. Translating gives CASSAQTGGDEQYF.

This clone was counted once. CDR3 coding DNA: TGCGCCAGCAGCTCTCAGGGGGGCATGAACACTGAAGCTTTCTTT. Translation: CASSSQGGMNTEAFF. The V call is TRBV5-1, the J call TRBJ1-1, with 7 bases lining up with TRBD1. Germline loops: CDR1 SGHRS, CDR2 YFSETQ. J gave up 0 bases and V 3 bases, and 5 bases lay outside the gene matches. CDR3 size: 15 residues.

The chain carries TRBV7-2 and TRBJ2-3; TRBD2 matches 10 bases. CDR1 SGHTA and CDR2 FQGNSA come from the germline V gene. The CDR3 is 15 amino acids. Trimming took 4 bases from V and 6 from J; bases not matched to a gene: 7. The CDR3 loop reads CASSSSGGASDTQYF. The DNA for the CDR3 is TGTGCCAGCAGCTCCAGCGGGGGGGCTTCGGATACGCAGTATTTT.

The rearrangement uses TRBV5-4 and TRBJ1-1, with D perhaps matching TRBD1 (6 bases). Germline V CDR1 and CDR2: SGHNT, YYREEE (reference sequence). V lost 0 bases and J lost 0, with 12 bases in between. This CDR3 is 16 amino acids long. CDR3 sequence reads: CASSLGGGGVNTEAFF. The CDR3 DNA sequence: TGTGCCAGCAGCTTGGGTGGGGGCGGTGTGAACACTGAAGCTTTCTTT. The complete variable domain, with remaining parts taken from reference TRBV5-4 and TRBJ1-1, reads ETGVTQSPTHLIKTRGQQVTLRCSSQSGHNTVSWYQQALGQGPQFIFQYYREEENGRGNFPPRFSGLQFPNYSSELNVNALELDDSALYLCASSLGGGGVNTEAFFGQGTRLTVV.

A single count supports this clone. The chain employs TRBV19 and TRBJ1-1; D is ambiguous. The CDR3 extends over 14 amino acids. V lost 3 bases, J lost 1 base, and 9 bases lay in between. Germline CDR1 and CDR2: LNHDA and SQIVND (reference sequence). The CDR3 region is CASSIRAENTEAFF. The CDR3 region has the DNA TGTGCCAGTAGTATTAGGGCAGAGAACACTGAAGCTTTCTTT.

The V call is TRBV7-2, the J call TRBJ1-6, with D possibly TRBD1 on 5 matching bases. V lost 2 bases, J lost 7 bases, and 18 bases lay in between. This CDR3 spans 17 amino acids. CDR1 SGHTA and CDR2 FQGNSA come from the germline V gene. This chain's CDR3 is CASSLKGRAYSNSPLHF. The CDR3 bases are TGTGCCAGCAGCTTAAAAGGCAGGGCATACTCGAATTCACCCCTCCACTTT.

The CDR3 region has the DNA TGTGCCAGCAGTCAAGACAGGGTATACGAGCAGTACTTC. Its protein is CASSQDRVYEQYF. V usage is TRBV12-3 or TRBV12-4 and J usage is TRBJ2-7; 7 positions agree with TRBD1. This CDR3 has 13 residues. J was trimmed by 4 bases and V by 5 bases; bases with no gene match: 5.

The chain couples TRBV6-4 to TRBJ1-4, with 9 bases matching TRBD1. With V trimmed by 5 bases and J by 1 base, 8 bases remained unmatched. CDR3 length: 17 residues. CDR1 MRHNA and CDR2 SNTAGT come from the germline V gene. This CDR3 is CASSKSGQGLTNEKLFF. As DNA, the CDR3 is TGTGCCAGCAGTAAGTCGGGACAGGGCTTAACTAATGAAAAACTGTTTTTT.

The chain carries TRBV11-2 and TRBJ2-1; D perhaps matches TRBD1 (5 bases). This CDR3 has 12 amino acids. From germline, CDR1 is SGHAT and CDR2 FQNNGV. V dropped 7 bases and J dropped 7 bases, with 11 bases sitting between them. The CDR3 region has the DNA TGTGCCAGCACCAGGGTGGGTAATGAGCAGTTCTTC. Translating it yields CASTRVGNEQFF.

This clone appeared a single time. This rearrangement joins TRBV28 to TRBJ1-1; 7 bases are a match to TRBD1. Trimming at V came to 7 bases and at J to 14 bases, leaving 19 bases not matched to a gene. In germline, CDR1 is MDHEN, CDR2 SYDVKM. The CDR3 sequence is 14 residues long. CDR3 sequence reads: CASILGGQRERQFF. The CDR3 coding sequence is TGTGCCAGCATCCTGGGGGGACAGCGCGAAAGGCAGTTCTTT.

This chain's CDR3 is CASSLLRGNEQFF. CDR3 bases: TGTGCCAGCAGCTTACTGAGGGGCAATGAGCAGTTCTTC. The chain links TRBV5-8 to TRBJ2-1; D may correspond to TRBD1 or TRBD2 (5 bases each). The germline V gene has CDR1 SGHTS and CDR2 YDEGEE. This CDR3 is built from 13 residues. V gave up 2 bases and J gave up 6 bases, with 9 bases separating them.

This clone has only a few counts. V is TRBV28 and J is TRBJ2-3; 7 positions agree with TRBD1. The CDR3 sequence is 14 residues long. V was clipped by 8 bases and J by 2 bases; unmatched bases: 7. Germline V gene sequence: CDR1 MDHEN, CDR2 SYDVKM. The CDR3 sequence is CASRRDSPTDTQYF. As DNA, the CDR3 is TGTGCCAGCCGAAGGGACAGCCCCACAGATACGCAGTATTTT.

This clone has just a few counts. J is TRBJ1-3 and V is TRBV7-9; possibly TRBD1 for D (5 bases). V was shortened by 11 bases and J by 0 bases, with 14 bases between the two germline ends. Germline CDR1 and CDR2: SEHNR and FQNEAQ (reference sequence). The CDR3 has 14 residues. The CDR3: CAQPRARSGNTIYF. The CDR3, as DNA: TGTGCCCAACCCAGGGCCCGCTCTGGAAACACCATATATTTT.

The V call is TRBV9, the J call TRBJ1-1, with D maybe TRBD1 (6 bases). Trimming took off 1 base at V and 4 bases at J, with 14 bases between the two ends. Germline assignment: CDR1 SGDLS and CDR2 YYNGEE. The CDR3 length is 15 residues. The CDR3 coding sequence is TGTGCCAGCAGCGTAACTCCGGGGGCCACCACTGAAGCTTTCTTT. Amino acid sequence: CASSVTPGATTEAFF.

This clone occurred a few times. The chain uses TRBV9 and TRBJ1-1; unclear D gene. CDR3 length: 13 residues. Trimming shortened V by 0 bases and J by 2 bases, and 5 bases separated the two germline ends. In germline, CDR1 is SGDLS, CDR2 YYNGEE. CDR3: CASSVDANTEAFF. The CDR3, as DNA: TGTGCCAGCAGCGTAGACGCTAACACTGAAGCTTTCTTT.

The rearrangement joins TRBV10-3 to TRBJ2-7, with no clear D. V was clipped by 2 bases and J by 3 bases, with 11 bases between them. Germline lookup yields CDR1 ENHRY and CDR2 SYGVKD. CDR3 length: 14 amino acids. In DNA form, the CDR3 reads TGTGCCATCAGTGAGGAGGACCGAATCTACGAGCAGTACTTC. Its protein product is CAISEEDRIYEQYF.

The chain links TRBV28 to TRBJ2-5; the D gene is possibly TRBD1 (7 bases). The germline V gene encodes CDR1 MDHEN and CDR2 SYDVKM. Trimming took 5 bases from V and 4 from J, leaving 14 bases between them. CDR3 length equals 14 residues. As DNA, the CDR3 is TGTGCCAGCAGTGGGCCCCAGGGGGGAGAGACCCAGTACTTC. Translation gives CASSGPQGGETQYF.

The gene calls are TRBV6-1 and TRBJ1-6; D is uncertain. The ends were cut back, 2 bases at V and 7 bases at J, with 9 bases in the middle. The CDR3 consists of 14 residues. Germline CDR1 MNHNS, CDR2 SASEGT. The CDR3 loop is CASSENSRNSPLHF. The CDR3 nucleotides are TGTGCCAGCAGTGAAAATTCTCGGAATTCACCCCTCCACTTT.

The CDR3 DNA reads as TGTGCCAGCAGTTACTCACCCGGCGGGGGGGCCAACGTCCTGACTTTC. As protein: CASSYSPGGGANVLTF. V is TRBV6-5 and J is TRBJ2-6, with D tentatively TRBD2 (5 bases). The V and J ends lost 0 bases and 4 bases respectively, with 10 bases between them. Germline loops: CDR1 MNHEY, CDR2 SVGAGI. CDR3 length: 16 amino acids.

The chain uses TRBV7-9 and TRBJ2-3; TRBD2 aligns across 8 bases. V lost 5 bases to trimming and J lost 4 bases; unmatched junction nucleotides: 2. Germline V lookup: CDR1 SEHNR, CDR2 FQNEAQ (reference sequence). CDR3 length: 13 amino acids. The CDR3 reads CASSLSGADTQYF. The DNA for the CDR3 is TGTGCCAGCAGCCTTAGCGGGGCAGATACGCAGTATTTT.

V gene TRBV2 combines with J gene TRBJ1-1, with 10 bases aligning to TRBD1. Germline loops: CDR1 SNHLY, CDR2 FYNNEI. V was pared by 6 bases and J by 2 bases, with 9 bases of the junction left unmatched. This CDR3 region has 16 residues. CDR3 sequence: CASRAMTGGSNTEAFF. DNA for the CDR3: TGTGCCAGCAGGGCAATGACAGGGGGCTCAAACACTGAAGCTTTCTTT. The full variable domain, in which reference TRBV2 and TRBJ1-1 provide the parts outside the CDR3, is EPEVTQTPSHQVTQMGQEVILRCVPISNHLYFYWYRQILGQKVEFLVSFYNNEISEKSEIFDDQFSVERPDGSNFTLKIRSTKLEDSAMYFCASRAMTGGSNTEAFFGQGTRLTVV.

The V and J genes are TRBV3-1 (or the pseudogene TRBV3-2) and TRBJ1-3; D remains unclear. Trimming shortened V by 0 bases and J by 3 bases, and 12 bases separated the two germline ends. The germline V gene encodes CDR1 LGHDT and CDR2 YNNKEL (reference sequence). The CDR3 has 16 amino acids. The CDR3 protein is CASSQDTSEYGNTIYF. The CDR3 DNA is TGTGCCAGCAGCCAAGATACATCGGAGTATGGAAACACCATATATTTT.

The rearrangement joins TRBV3-1 (or the pseudogene TRBV3-2) to TRBJ2-1; TRBD2 matches 15 bases. Germline V CDR1 and CDR2: LGHDT, YNNKEL (reference sequence). The J segment lost 0 bases and the V segment lost 7 bases, leaving 7 bases of the junction unmatched. CDR3 size: 18 residues. The CDR3 region is CASTKGLAGGSSYNEQFF. The DNA for the CDR3 is TGTGCCAGCACCAAGGGACTAGCGGGAGGTAGCTCCTACAATGAGCAGTTCTTC.